This T cell receptor (beta chain) is drawn from a study of OX40 agonist ivuxolimab in advanced cancers. The overall study: Antecedent anti-PD-1, anti-PD-L1 or anti-CTLA-4 therapy was permissible, with 40% having received some.

Germline loops: CDR1 SEHNR, CDR2 FQNEAQ (reference sequence). V was pared by 6 bases and J by 2 bases, with 13 bases of the junction left unmatched. This CDR3 has 18 amino acids. Using immunoSEQ multiplex PCR, the repertoire was profiled, and TCRdb retains in-frame clones only, with some absent. The sample holds about 43,000 clones; around 88% are singletons and the top ten take 20% to 30%. This clone was observed once. The sequence came from an adult with an advanced solid tumor such as melanoma, head and neck, liver or kidney cancer. Specimen: CD4+ or CD8+ T cells sorted from blood, collected in a trial of the OX40 agonist ivuxolimab. The chain is built from TRBV7-9 and TRBJ2-3; TRBD2 matches at 11 bases. CDR3 nucleotides: TGTGCCAGCAGGCTCCCCCGGGGACTAGCGGAGAACACAGATACGCAGTATTTT. It translates to CASRLPRGLAENTDTQYF.